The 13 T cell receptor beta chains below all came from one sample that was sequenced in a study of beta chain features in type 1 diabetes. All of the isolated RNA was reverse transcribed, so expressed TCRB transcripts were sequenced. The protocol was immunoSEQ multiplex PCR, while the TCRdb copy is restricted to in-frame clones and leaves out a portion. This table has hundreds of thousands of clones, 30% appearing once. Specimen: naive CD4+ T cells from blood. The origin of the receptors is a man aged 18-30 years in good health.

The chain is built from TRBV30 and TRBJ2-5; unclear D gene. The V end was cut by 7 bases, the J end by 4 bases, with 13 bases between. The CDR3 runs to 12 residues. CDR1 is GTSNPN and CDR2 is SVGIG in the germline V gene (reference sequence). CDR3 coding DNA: TGTGCCTATGACCCCTTGGGAGAGACCCAGTACTTC. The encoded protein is CAYDPLGETQYF.

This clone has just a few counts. CDR3 region: CASRLGTEGWYEQFF. In DNA, the CDR3 is TGCGCCAGCCGCCTGGGGACAGAAGGGTGGTATGAGCAGTTCTTC. This chain uses TRBV4-3 with TRBJ2-1; 7 bases match TRBD1. CDR3 size: 15 residues. The germline V gene has CDR1 LGHNA and CDR2 YSLEER. The trim removed 8 bases at V and 8 bases at J, leaving 15 bases unmatched.

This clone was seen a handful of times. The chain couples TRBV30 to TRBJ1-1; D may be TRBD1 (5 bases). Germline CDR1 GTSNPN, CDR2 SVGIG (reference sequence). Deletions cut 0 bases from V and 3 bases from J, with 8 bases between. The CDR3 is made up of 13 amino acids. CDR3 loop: CAWSVRDHTEAFF. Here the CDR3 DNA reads TGTGCCTGGAGTGTACGGGACCACACTGAAGCTTTCTTT.

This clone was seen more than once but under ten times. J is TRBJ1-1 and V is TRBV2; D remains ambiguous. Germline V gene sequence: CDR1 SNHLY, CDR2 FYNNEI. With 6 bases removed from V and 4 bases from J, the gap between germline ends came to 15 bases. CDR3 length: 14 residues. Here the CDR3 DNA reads TGTGCCAGCAGCCCTGATAGGGAGGGCACTGAAGCTTTCTTT. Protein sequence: CASSPDREGTEAFF.

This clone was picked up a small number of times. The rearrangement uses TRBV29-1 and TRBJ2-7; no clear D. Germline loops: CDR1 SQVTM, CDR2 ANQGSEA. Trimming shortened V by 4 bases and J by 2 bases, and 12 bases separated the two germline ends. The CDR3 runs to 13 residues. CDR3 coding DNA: TGCAGCGTTGGAAGGGAACCGCCCTACGAGCAGTACTTC. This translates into CSVGREPPYEQYF.

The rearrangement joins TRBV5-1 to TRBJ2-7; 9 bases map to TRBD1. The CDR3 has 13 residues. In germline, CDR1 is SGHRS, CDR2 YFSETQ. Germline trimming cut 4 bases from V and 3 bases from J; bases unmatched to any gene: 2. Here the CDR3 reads CASSRDRDYEQYF. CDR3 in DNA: TGCGCCAGCAGCCGGGACAGGGACTACGAGCAGTACTTC. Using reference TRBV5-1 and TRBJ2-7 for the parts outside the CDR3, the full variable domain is KAGVTQTPRYLIKTRGQQVTLSCSPISGHRSVSWYQQTPGQGLQFLFEYFSETQRNKGNFPGRFSGRQFSNSRSEMNVSTLELGDSALYLCASSRDRDYEQYFGPGTRLTVT.

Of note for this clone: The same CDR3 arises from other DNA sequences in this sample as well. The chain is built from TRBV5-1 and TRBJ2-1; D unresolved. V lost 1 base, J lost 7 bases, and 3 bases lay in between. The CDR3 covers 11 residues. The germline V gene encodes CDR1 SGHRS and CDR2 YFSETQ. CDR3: CASSLKNEQFF. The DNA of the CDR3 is TGCGCCAGCAGCTTGAAGAATGAGCAGTTCTTC.

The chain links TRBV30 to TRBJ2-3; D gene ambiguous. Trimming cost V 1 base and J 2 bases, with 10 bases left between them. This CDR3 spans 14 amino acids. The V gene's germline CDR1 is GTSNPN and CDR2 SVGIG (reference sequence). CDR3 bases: TGTGCCTGGAGTGAGATCATTTCCACAGATACGCAGTATTTT. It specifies CAWSEIISTDTQYF.

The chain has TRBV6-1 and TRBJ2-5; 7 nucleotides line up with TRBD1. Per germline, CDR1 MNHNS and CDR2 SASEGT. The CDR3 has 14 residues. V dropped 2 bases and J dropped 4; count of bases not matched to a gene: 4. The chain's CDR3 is CASSENRGRETQYF. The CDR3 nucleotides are TGTGCCAGCAGTGAAAACAGGGGTCGAGAGACCCAGTACTTC.

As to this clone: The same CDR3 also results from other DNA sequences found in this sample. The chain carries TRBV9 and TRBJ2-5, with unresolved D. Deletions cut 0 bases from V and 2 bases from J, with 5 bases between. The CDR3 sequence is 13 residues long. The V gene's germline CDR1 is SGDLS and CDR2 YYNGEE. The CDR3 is CASSVASQETQYF. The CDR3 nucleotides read TGTGCCAGCAGCGTAGCCAGTCAAGAGACCCAGTACTTC.

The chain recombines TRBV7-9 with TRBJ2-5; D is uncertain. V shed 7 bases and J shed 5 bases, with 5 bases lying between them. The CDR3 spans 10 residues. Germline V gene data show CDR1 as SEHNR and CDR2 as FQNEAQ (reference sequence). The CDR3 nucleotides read TGTGCCAGCACCCCGGAGACCCAGTACTTC. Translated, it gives CASTPETQYF.

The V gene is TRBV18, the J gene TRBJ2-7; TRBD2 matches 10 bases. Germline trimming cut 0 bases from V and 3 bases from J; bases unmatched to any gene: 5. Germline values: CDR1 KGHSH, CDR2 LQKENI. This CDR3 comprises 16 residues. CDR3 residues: CASSPPVAGGNYEQYF. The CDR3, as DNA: TGTGCCAGCTCACCACCTGTAGCGGGAGGTAACTACGAGCAGTACTTC. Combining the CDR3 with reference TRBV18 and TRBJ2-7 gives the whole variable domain NAGVMQNPRHLVRRRGQEARLRCSPMKGHSHVYWYRQLPEEGLKFMVYLQKENIIDESGMPKERFSAEFPKEGPSILRIQQVVRGDSAAYFCASSPPVAGGNYEQYFGPGTRLTVT.

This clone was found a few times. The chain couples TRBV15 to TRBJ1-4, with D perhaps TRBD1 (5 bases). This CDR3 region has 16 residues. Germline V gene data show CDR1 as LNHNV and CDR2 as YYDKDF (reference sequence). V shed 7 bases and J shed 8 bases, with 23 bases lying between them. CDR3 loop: CATNPGRTLAPEKLFF. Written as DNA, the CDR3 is TGTGCCACCAACCCGGGACGGACCCTGGCGCCGGAAAAACTGTTTTTT.